The clone carrying this T cell receptor beta chain was seen once. The sample is drawn from a study of blood T cell repertoires in COVID-19. Study details: The analysed material was cDNA or gDNA that came from T cells, B-cell-depleted T cells, or PBMCs.

With 4 bases removed from V and 5 bases from J, the gap between germline ends came to 17 bases. The CDR3 runs 14 residues. CDR1 is GTSNPN, CDR2 SVGIG, per germline (reference sequence). Enrolment of Seattle patients took place during active infection, and they were followed longitudinally. Authors' analysis steps: Estimated nucleated cell counts came from reference gene primer amplification. Assay used: immunoSEQ multiplex PCR; TCRdb lists only in-frame clones, some missing. The DNA was the basis for D and trimming; V, J and clone size are from that table. This sample has tens of thousands of clones, with 83% found just once.

The sequence was collected from a man in his fifties or sixties with COVID-19, enrolled during active disease. This chain connects TRBV30 to TRBJ1-2; D may be TRBD1 (6 bases). The sequenced sample consisted of peripheral blood. The CDR3 sequence: CAWTPEQGLYGYTF. CDR3 nucleotide sequence: TGTGCCTGGACGCCCGAACAGGGACTATATGGCTACACCTTC.